The 30 T cell receptor beta chains listed next were all sequenced from one sample in a study of blood T cell repertoires in COVID-19. Clones were sequenced by immunoSEQ multiplex PCR, and TCRdb holds only the in-frame ones, with some missing. The table shows under 250,000 clones, with roughly 90% occurring only once. Sequencing input: PBMCs or T cells enriched from blood (not recorded which). The receptors were sampled from a young woman with acute COVID-19.

The chain employs TRBV28 and TRBJ1-2, with D perhaps matching TRBD1 (6 bases). The CDR3 extends over 17 amino acids. The germline gives CDR1 MDHEN, CDR2 SYDVKM. Trimming left V 2 bases short and J 3 bases short, with 19 bases between. The CDR3 protein is CASSLSRLDSLYYGYTF. CDR3 bases: TGTGCCAGCAGTTTAAGCCGTCTGGACAGTCTTTACTATGGCTACACCTTC.

The J gene is TRBJ2-1, the V gene TRBV12-3 or TRBV12-4; D not resolved. The length of the CDR3 is 11 residues. V lost 3 bases and J lost 9, with 6 bases in between. CDR3 sequence (DNA): TGTGCCAGCAGTTTCGGAGCTGAGCAGTTCTTC. Residues: CASSFGAEQFF.

This rearrangement joins TRBV5-1 to TRBJ1-2; 7 nucleotides match TRBD1. V gave up 3 bases and J gave up 6 bases; unmatched junction bases: 11. The CDR3 covers 15 residues. CDR1 SGHRS and CDR2 YFSETQ come from the germline V gene. CDR3 loop: CASSSATGTVNGYTF. CDR3 nucleotides: TGCGCCAGCAGCTCCGCGACAGGGACGGTAAATGGCTACACCTTC. Together with reference TRBV5-1 and TRBJ1-2, the CDR3 gives the full variable domain: KAGVTQTPRYLIKTRGQQVTLSCSPISGHRSVSWYQQTPGQGLQFLFEYFSETQRNKGNFPGRFSGRQFSNSRSEMNVSTLELGDSALYLCASSSATGTVNGYTFGSGTRLTVV.

V usage is TRBV6-2 or TRBV6-3 and J usage is TRBJ1-1, with unresolved D. The ends were cut back, 6 bases at V and 2 bases at J, with 7 bases in the middle. The germline V gene has CDR1 MNHEY and CDR2 SVGEGT. CDR3 length: 12 amino acids. The CDR3 DNA follows: TGTGCCAGCAGCCTATTAAACACTGAAGCTTTCTTT. It is translated as CASSLLNTEAFF.

The chain combines TRBV5-1 with TRBJ2-7; 10 bases map to TRBD2. The V and J ends lost 3 bases and 5 bases, in that order; junction bases with no gene match: 5. Germline V gene sequence: CDR1 SGHRS, CDR2 YFSETQ. The CDR3 has 14 residues. In DNA form, the CDR3 reads TGCGCCAGCAGCTCCTTAGCGGGGGGTAACGAGCAGTACTTC. It specifies CASSSLAGGNEQYF. The full variable domain, with the rest looked up from reference TRBV5-1 and TRBJ2-7, is KAGVTQTPRYLIKTRGQQVTLSCSPISGHRSVSWYQQTPGQGLQFLFEYFSETQRNKGNFPGRFSGRQFSNSRSEMNVSTLELGDSALYLCASSSLAGGNEQYFGPGTRLTVT.

This rearrangement joins TRBV10-2 to TRBJ1-6; D gene unclear. Trimming removed 5 bases at V and 9 bases at J, with 11 bases between. The CDR3 spans 13 residues. Per the germline V gene, CDR1 is WSHSY and CDR2 is SAAADI. Here the CDR3 reads CASSRGYGSPLHF. The CDR3 nucleotides are TGCGCCAGCAGTCGAGGGTATGGTTCACCCCTCCACTTT.

The CDR3 loop is CASSSPGGYSYEQYF. CDR3 coding DNA: TGTGCCAGCAGTTCCCCCGGGGGGTACTCCTACGAGCAGTACTTC. The chain joins TRBV27 to TRBJ2-7; 7 bases match TRBD2. The trim removed 4 bases at V and 0 bases at J, leaving 6 bases unmatched. The CDR3 has 15 residues. Germline CDR1 MNHEY, CDR2 SMNVEV (reference sequence).

The rearrangement uses TRBV5-6 and TRBJ1-4; 7 bases match TRBD1. Trimming took 5 bases from V and 8 from J; bases not matched to a gene: 12. CDR1 and CDR2 from the germline V gene are SGHDT and YYEEEE. The length of the CDR3 is 15 residues. The CDR3 DNA sequence: TGTGCCAGCAGACCCTCGGAGGGGGCAGGGGAAAAACTGTTTTTT. Amino acids: CASRPSEGAGEKLFF.

This sequence joins TRBV4-2 and TRBJ2-3; the D gene is possibly TRBD1 (6 bases). The CDR3 sequence is 14 residues long. V was pared by 4 bases and J by 0 bases, with 8 bases between. Germline loops: CDR1 LGHNA, CDR2 YNFKEQ. DNA for the CDR3: TGTGCCAGCAGCCCCGGACAGAGCACAGATACGCAGTATTTT. Its protein product is CASSPGQSTDTQYF.

V usage is TRBV5-1 and J usage is TRBJ2-7; tentative D call: TRBD2 (7 bases). CDR3 length: 15 residues. The ends were cut back, 1 base at V and 2 bases at J, with 13 bases in the middle. Per the germline V gene, CDR1 is SGHRS and CDR2 is YFSETQ. In DNA form, the CDR3 reads TGCGCCAGCAGCTTGAGGGGGGGGCGAGCCTACGAGCAGTACTTC. This sequence encodes CASSLRGGRAYEQYF.

This clone was observed a single time. V gene TRBV5-1 combines with J gene TRBJ2-3; TRBD1 matches at 10 bases. From germline, CDR1 is SGHRS and CDR2 YFSETQ. V lost 4 bases to trimming and J lost 1 base; unmatched junction nucleotides: 6. CDR3 size: 16 residues. As DNA, the CDR3 is TGCGCCAGCAGCCTCCGACAGGGGGCGGGCACAGATACGCAGTATTTT. Protein: CASSLRQGAGTDTQYF.

The V gene is TRBV19, the J gene TRBJ1-2; a possible D gene is TRBD1 (5 bases). CDR3 size: 13 residues. CDR1 and CDR2 (germline): LNHDA, SQIVND (reference sequence). V lost 3 bases and J 3 bases, leaving 8 bases between the germline ends. The chain's CDR3 is CASSIRQHYGYTF. The DNA for the CDR3 is TGTGCCAGTAGTATTCGACAGCACTATGGCTACACCTTC.

The chain has TRBV2 and TRBJ2-1; the D is unclear. Germline-derived CDR1 and CDR2 are SNHLY and FYNNEI. CDR3 length: 14 amino acids. Trimming pared 6 bases from V and 1 base from J, leaving 10 bases between. The CDR3 DNA reads as TGTGCCAGCAGAGAGGTCTTTTCCTACAATGAGCAGTTCTTC. This sequence encodes CASREVFSYNEQFF.

V gene TRBV7-9 combines with J gene TRBJ2-5; 7 bases line up with TRBD2. This CDR3 has 15 residues. V shed 2 bases and J 0 bases; nucleotides not matched to a gene: 3. CDR1 is SEHNR and CDR2 is FQNEAQ in the germline V gene (reference sequence). As DNA, the CDR3 is TGTGCCAGCAGCTTACGGGGACTAAACCAAGAGACCCAGTACTTC. As protein: CASSLRGLNQETQYF.

The gene calls are TRBV5-4 and TRBJ2-2, with 11 positions matching TRBD2. The V gene's germline CDR1 is SGHNT and CDR2 YYREEE (reference sequence). The CDR3 is 14 amino acids. The junction had 3 bases not matched to a gene; V was cut back by 4 bases and J by 7 bases. Here the CDR3 DNA reads TGTGCCAGCAGCCAGGGACTAGCGGTCGGGGAGCTGTTTTTT. Translation gives CASSQGLAVGELFF. Drawing the rest from reference TRBV5-4 and TRBJ2-2, the complete variable domain is ETGVTQSPTHLIKTRGQQVTLRCSSQSGHNTVSWYQQALGQGPQFIFQYYREEENGRGNFPPRFSGLQFPNYSSELNVNALELDDSALYLCASSQGLAVGELFFGEGSRLTVL.

For this clone: At the DNA level, this CDR3 is encoded by other sequences in the same sample as well. V is TRBV5-6 and J is TRBJ2-7; D not resolved. Germline CDR1 SGHDT, CDR2 YYEEEE. Between the trimmed V and J ends, which lost 2 bases and 0 bases, there was a span of 6 bases. This CDR3 is 13 amino acids long. In DNA form, the CDR3 reads TGTGCCAGCAGCTTATACAGCTCCTACGAGCAGTACTTC. Encoded protein: CASSLYSSYEQYF.

The V gene is TRBV6-6, the J gene TRBJ1-1; a possible D gene is TRBD1 (6 bases). The V and J ends lost 4 bases and 6 bases respectively, with 15 bases between them. The CDR3 loop spans 14 amino acids. Germline loops: CDR1 MNHNY, CDR2 SVGAGI (reference sequence). The chain's CDR3 is CASSSQDSLPEAFF. The CDR3 nucleotides are TGTGCCAGCAGTTCGCAGGACAGCCTACCTGAAGCTTTCTTT.

The rearrangement joins TRBV2 to TRBJ1-1, with TRBD1 as a possible D gene (5 bases). V dropped 1 base and J dropped 1 base, with 16 bases sitting between them. Germline CDR1 SNHLY, CDR2 FYNNEI. This CDR3 is built from 17 residues. The CDR3 spells CASSEGWAGLGNTEAFF. The CDR3 DNA sequence: TGTGCCAGCAGTGAAGGTTGGGCAGGGCTCGGGAACACTGAAGCTTTCTTT.

The V call is TRBV6-5, the J call TRBJ2-3, with D perhaps TRBD2 (5 bases). The germline gives CDR1 MNHEY, CDR2 SVGAGI. Trimming took off 6 bases at V and 2 bases at J, with 15 bases between the two ends. The CDR3 sequence is 15 residues long. The CDR3 DNA follows: TGTGCCAGCAGGTCCCCCCGGACTTCCACAGATACGCAGTATTTT. It yields the protein CASRSPRTSTDTQYF.

V and J are TRBV7-2 and TRBJ1-2; the match to TRBD1 covers 8 bases. V shed 2 bases and J 8 bases; nucleotides not matched to a gene: 4. The CDR3 runs 13 residues. CDR1 and CDR2 from the germline V gene are SGHTA and FQGNSA. CDR3 sequence reads: CASSLQGASGYTF. The DNA for the CDR3 is TGTGCCAGCAGCTTACAGGGGGCCAGCGGCTACACCTTC. The full variable domain, in which reference TRBV7-2 and TRBJ1-2 provide the parts outside the CDR3, is GAGVSQSPSNKVTEKGKDVELRCDPISGHTALYWYRQSLGQGLEFLIYFQGNSAPDKSGLPSDRFSAERTGGSVSTLTIQRTQQEDSAVYLCASSLQGASGYTFGSGTRLTVV.

V gene TRBV6-6 combines with J gene TRBJ2-3; 10 bases match TRBD2. With 5 bases clipped from V and 2 bases from J, the junction kept 7 bases outside the gene matches. Germline loops: CDR1 MNHNY, CDR2 SVGAGI (reference sequence). This CDR3 comprises 16 residues. CDR3 bases: TGTGCCAGCAGTCGACTTCTAGCGGGGGCCACAGATACGCAGTATTTT. The encoded protein is CASSRLLAGATDTQYF.

A single count supports this clone. The same CDR3 can be traced to other DNA sequences in this sample. The V gene is TRBV6-5, the J gene TRBJ2-7; D is perhaps TRBD1 (6 bases). Per germline, CDR1 MNHEY and CDR2 SVGAGI. This CDR3 has 12 residues. V was trimmed by 2 bases and J by 4 bases, leaving 6 bases between them. The CDR3 sequence: CASSYRGYEQYF. As DNA, the CDR3 is TGTGCCAGCAGTTACAGGGGGTACGAGCAGTACTTC.

The chain employs TRBV7-9 and TRBJ1-6; D is ambiguous. This CDR3 spans 19 amino acids. Trimming removed 1 base at V and 0 bases at J, with 16 bases between. The germline V gene has CDR1 SEHNR and CDR2 FQNEAQ (reference sequence). The CDR3 protein is CASSLVAASAASYNSPLHF. As DNA, the CDR3 is TGTGCCAGCAGCTTAGTAGCGGCCTCTGCGGCCTCCTATAATTCACCCCTCCACTTT.

This rearrangement joins TRBV27 to TRBJ1-4; 7 bases line up with TRBD1. With V trimmed by 8 bases and J by 5 bases, 8 bases remained unmatched. The V gene's germline CDR1 is MNHEY and CDR2 SMNVEV (reference sequence). This CDR3 has 14 amino acids. CDR3 bases: TGTGCCAGCCGCAGACAGGGAACAAATGAAAAACTGTTTTTT. As protein: CASRRQGTNEKLFF.

The gene calls are TRBV12-3 or TRBV12-4 and TRBJ2-2; tentative D call: TRBD2 (5 bases). V lost 4 bases and J lost 7, with 10 bases in between. This CDR3 spans 13 amino acids. This CDR3 is CASSSFAGGELFF. As DNA, the CDR3 is TGTGCCAGCAGTTCCTTCGCGGGCGGGGAGCTGTTTTTT.

This clone was seen a single time. The chain uses TRBV27 and TRBJ1-2, with 7 bases that match TRBD1. Germline values: CDR1 MNHEY, CDR2 SMNVEV (reference sequence). The V and J ends lost 6 bases and 4 bases, in that order; junction bases with no gene match: 20. The CDR3 runs 18 residues. This CDR3 is CASSPTGRTGRFFYGYTF. The CDR3 DNA reads as TGTGCCAGCAGCCCTACCGGAAGGACAGGACGGTTCTTCTATGGCTACACCTTC.

V usage is TRBV11-3 and J usage is TRBJ1-1; unclear D gene. This CDR3 region has 13 residues. V lost 3 bases to trimming and J lost 7 bases, with 12 bases between them. Germline V gene data show CDR1 as SGHNT and CDR2 as YENEEA. As DNA, the CDR3 is TGTGCCAGCAGCTTTTCAGGAACTCTTGAAGCTTTCTTT. Translating gives CASSFSGTLEAFF. The entire variable domain, with the rest obtained from reference TRBV11-3 and TRBJ1-1, is as follows: EAGVVQSPRYKIIEKKQPVAFWCNPISGHNTLYWYLQNLGQGPELLIRYENEEAVDDSQLPKDRFSAERLKGVDSTLKIQPAELGDSAVYLCASSFSGTLEAFFGQGTRLTVV.

The chain links TRBV5-1 to TRBJ1-2; possibly TRBD1 for D (5 bases). CDR1 is SGHRS, CDR2 YFSETQ, per germline. This CDR3 has 14 amino acids. V lost 1 base, J lost 9 bases, and 16 bases lay in between. For the CDR3, the DNA is TGCGCCAGCAGCTTGACGGACACCCCTTGGAGCTACACCTTC. Amino acids: CASSLTDTPWSYTF.

The gene calls are TRBV27 and TRBJ2-2; no firm D call. Germline lookup yields CDR1 MNHEY and CDR2 SMNVEV (reference sequence). V gave up 4 bases and J gave up 1 base, with 7 bases separating them. The CDR3 totals 14 residues. The DNA of the CDR3 is TGTGCCAGCAGTTGGCCAGGGAACACCGGGGAGCTGTTTTTT. Amino acids: CASSWPGNTGELFF.

The J gene is TRBJ2-3, the V gene TRBV19; D call uncertain. The CDR3 runs to 13 residues. V gave up 5 bases and J gave up 0 bases, with 6 bases separating them. CDR1 and CDR2 from the germline V gene are LNHDA and SQIVND (reference sequence). CDR3 DNA sequence: TGTGCCAGTAGTCCCGGGAGCACAGATACGCAGTATTTT. Translation: CASSPGSTDTQYF.